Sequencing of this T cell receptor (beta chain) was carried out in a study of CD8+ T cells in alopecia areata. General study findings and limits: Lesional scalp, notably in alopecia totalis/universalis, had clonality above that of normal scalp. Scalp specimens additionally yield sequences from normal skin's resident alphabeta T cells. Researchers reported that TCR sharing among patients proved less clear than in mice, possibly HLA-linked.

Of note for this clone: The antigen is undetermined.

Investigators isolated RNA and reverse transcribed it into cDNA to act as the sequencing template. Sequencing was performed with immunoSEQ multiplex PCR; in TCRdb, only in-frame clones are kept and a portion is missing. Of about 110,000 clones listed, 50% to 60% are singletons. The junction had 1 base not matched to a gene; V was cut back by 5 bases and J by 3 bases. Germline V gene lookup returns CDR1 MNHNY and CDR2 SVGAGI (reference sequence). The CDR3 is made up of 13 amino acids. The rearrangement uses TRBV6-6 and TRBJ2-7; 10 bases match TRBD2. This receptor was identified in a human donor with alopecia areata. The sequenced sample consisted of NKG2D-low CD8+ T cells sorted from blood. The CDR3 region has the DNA TGTGCCAGCAGTCTAGCGGGAGTCTACGAGCAGTACTTC. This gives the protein CASSLAGVYEQYF.